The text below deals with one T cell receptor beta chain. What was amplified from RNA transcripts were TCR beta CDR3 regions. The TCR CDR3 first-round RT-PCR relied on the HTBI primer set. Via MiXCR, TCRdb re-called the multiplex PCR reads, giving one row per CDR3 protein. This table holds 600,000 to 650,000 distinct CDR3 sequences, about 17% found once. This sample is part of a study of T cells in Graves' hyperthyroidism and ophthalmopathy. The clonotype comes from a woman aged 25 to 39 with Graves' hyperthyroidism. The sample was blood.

DNA for the CDR3: TGTGCCAGCAGTCTTCAGGGCAGCATCTACAATGAGCAGTTCTTC. It is translated as CASSLQGSIYNEQFF. The chain carries TRBV27 and TRBJ2-1; D perhaps matches TRBD1 (5 bases). The CDR3 spans 15 residues. Germline V gene sequence: CDR1 MNHEY, CDR2 SMNVEV (reference sequence). Between the trimmed V and J ends, which lost 5 bases and 3 bases, there was a span of 14 bases.